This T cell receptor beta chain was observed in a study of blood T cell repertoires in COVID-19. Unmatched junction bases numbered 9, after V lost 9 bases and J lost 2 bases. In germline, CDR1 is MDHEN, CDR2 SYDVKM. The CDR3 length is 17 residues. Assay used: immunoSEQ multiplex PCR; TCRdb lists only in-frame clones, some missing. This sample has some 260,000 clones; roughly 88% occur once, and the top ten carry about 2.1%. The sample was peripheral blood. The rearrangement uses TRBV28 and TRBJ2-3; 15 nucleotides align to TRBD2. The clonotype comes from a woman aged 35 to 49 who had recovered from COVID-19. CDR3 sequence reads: CASPPGLAGGATDTQYF. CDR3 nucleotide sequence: TGTGCCAGTCCCCCGGGACTAGCGGGGGGCGCCACAGATACGCAGTATTTT. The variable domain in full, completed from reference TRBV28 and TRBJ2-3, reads DVKVTQSSRYLVKRTGEKVFLECVQDMDHENMFWYRQDPGLGLRLIYFSYDVKMKEKGDIPEGYSVSREKKERFSLILESASTNQTSMYLCASPPGLAGGATDTQYFGPGTRLTVL.